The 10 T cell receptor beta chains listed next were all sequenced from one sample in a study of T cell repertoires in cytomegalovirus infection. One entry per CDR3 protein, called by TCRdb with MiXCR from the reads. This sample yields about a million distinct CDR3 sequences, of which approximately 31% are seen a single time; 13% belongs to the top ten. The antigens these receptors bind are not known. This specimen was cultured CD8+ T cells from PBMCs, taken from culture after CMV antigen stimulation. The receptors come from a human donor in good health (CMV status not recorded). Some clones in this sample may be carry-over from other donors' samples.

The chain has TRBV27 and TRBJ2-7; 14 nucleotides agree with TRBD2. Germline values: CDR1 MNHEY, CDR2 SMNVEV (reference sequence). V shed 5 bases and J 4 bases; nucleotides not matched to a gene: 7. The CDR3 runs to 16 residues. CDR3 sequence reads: CASSPGTSGGVYEQYV. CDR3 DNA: TGTGCCAGCAGTCCCGGGACTAGCGGGGGCGTATACGAGCAGTACGTC.

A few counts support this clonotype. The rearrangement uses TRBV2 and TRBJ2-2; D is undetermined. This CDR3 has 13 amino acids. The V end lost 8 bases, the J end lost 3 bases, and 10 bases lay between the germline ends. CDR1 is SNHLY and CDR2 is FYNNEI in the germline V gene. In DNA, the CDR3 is TGTGCCAGCGAACTCACTTACACCGGGGAGCTGTTTTTT. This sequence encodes CASELTYTGELFF.

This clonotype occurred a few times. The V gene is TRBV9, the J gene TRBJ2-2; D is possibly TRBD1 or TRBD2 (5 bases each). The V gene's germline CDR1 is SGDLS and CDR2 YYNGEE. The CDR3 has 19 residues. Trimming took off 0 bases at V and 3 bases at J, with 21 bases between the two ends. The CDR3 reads CASSVEGRRISHDTGELFF. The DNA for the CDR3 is TGTGCCAGCAGCGTAGAGGGGAGACGAATTAGTCATGACACCGGGGAGCTGTTTTTT.

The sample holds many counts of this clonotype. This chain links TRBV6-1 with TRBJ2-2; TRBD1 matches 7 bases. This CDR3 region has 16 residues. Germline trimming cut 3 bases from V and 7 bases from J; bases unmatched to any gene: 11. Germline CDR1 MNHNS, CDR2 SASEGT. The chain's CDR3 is CASSDPPRQGFGELFF. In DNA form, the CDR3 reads TGTGCCAGCAGTGACCCCCCAAGACAGGGATTCGGGGAGCTGTTTTTT.

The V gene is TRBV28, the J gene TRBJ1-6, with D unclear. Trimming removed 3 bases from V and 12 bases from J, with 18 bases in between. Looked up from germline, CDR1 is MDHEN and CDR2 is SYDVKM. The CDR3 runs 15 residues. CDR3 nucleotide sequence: TGTGCCAGCAGTTTCCGGTCTTCTTTAGACTTACCCCTCCACTTT. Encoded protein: CASSFRSSLDLPLHF.

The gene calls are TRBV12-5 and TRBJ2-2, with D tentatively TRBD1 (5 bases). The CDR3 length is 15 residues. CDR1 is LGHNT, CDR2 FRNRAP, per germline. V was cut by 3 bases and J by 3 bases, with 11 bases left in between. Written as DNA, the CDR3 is TGTGCTAGTGGTTTTCTCTCAGGGTACACCGGGGAGCTGTTTTTT. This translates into CASGFLSGYTGELFF.

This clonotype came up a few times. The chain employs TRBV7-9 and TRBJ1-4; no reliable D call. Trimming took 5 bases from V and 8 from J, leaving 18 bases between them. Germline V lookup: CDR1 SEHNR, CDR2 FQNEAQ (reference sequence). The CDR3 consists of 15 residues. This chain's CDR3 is CASSPGMDPGEKLFF. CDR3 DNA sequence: TGTGCCAGCAGCCCGGGTATGGATCCGGGGGAAAAACTGTTTTTT. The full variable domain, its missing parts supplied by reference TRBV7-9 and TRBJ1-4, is DTGVSQNPRHKITKRGQNVTFRCDPISEHNRLYWYRQTLGQGPEFLTYFQNEAQLEKSRLLSDRFSAERPKGSFSTLEIQRTEQGDSAMYLCASSPGMDPGEKLFFGSGTQLSVL.

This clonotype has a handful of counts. The CDR3 loop reads CSALSRDDYNSPLHF. CDR3 nucleotides: TGCAGTGCCTTATCGAGGGACGACTATAATTCACCCCTCCACTTT. The chain links TRBV20-1 to TRBJ1-6; tentative D call: TRBD1 (5 bases). Germline loops: CDR1 DFQATT, CDR2 SNEGSKA (reference sequence). CDR3 length: 15 amino acids. Trimming stripped 6 bases from V and 3 bases from J, with 15 bases between.

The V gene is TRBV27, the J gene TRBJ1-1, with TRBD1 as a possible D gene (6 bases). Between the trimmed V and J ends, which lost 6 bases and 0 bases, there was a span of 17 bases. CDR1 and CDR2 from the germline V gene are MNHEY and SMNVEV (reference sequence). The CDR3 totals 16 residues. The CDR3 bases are TGTGCCAGCAGCCCCTCTGGACGGGGGCTGAACACTGAAGCTTTCTTT. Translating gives CASSPSGRGLNTEAFF.

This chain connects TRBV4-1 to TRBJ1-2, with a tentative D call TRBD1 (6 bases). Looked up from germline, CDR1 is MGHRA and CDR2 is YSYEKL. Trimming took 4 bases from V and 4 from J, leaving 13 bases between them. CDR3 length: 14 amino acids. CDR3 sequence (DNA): TGCGCCAGCAGCCCCGAGGGGGAGATCTATGGCTACACCTTC. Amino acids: CASSPEGEIYGYTF.